Presented here are 18 T cell receptor beta chains from one specimen sequenced in a study of metastatic and nonmetastatic thyroid tumors. Among the patients, none had received any treatment before thyroid surgery. TCRdb reprocessed the PCR reads using MiXCR. In the table there are tens of thousands of clones, more than 13% of which are singletons. Sample: blood. Receptors originate from a male donor with papillary thyroid cancer or a benign thyroid nodule (not recorded which). Some clones in this sample may be carry-over from other donors' samples.

This clone was observed many times. The chain has TRBV12-3 or TRBV12-4 and TRBJ1-1, with 7 nucleotides matching TRBD1. The trim removed 4 bases at V and 6 bases at J, leaving 11 bases unmatched. The CDR3 length is 15 residues. The CDR3 coding sequence is TGTGCCAGCAGTTCTACAGGGGTGGGAAGCGCTGAAGCTTTCTTT. It translates to CASSSTGVGSAEAFF.

There are many counts of this clone. Being one base from a much bigger clone, this may be a read error. Other DNA sequences in this specimen translate into the identical CDR3. The CDR3 coding sequence is TGTGCCAGCAGCTCGGGACGGAACACTGAGGCTTTCTTT. The encoded protein is CASSSGRNTEAFF. This sequence joins TRBV13 and TRBJ1-1; a weak D match, TRBD1 (5 bases). CDR3 size: 13 residues. The germline V gene encodes CDR1 PRHDT and CDR2 FYEKMQ (reference sequence). The full variable domain, rest sourced from reference TRBV13 and TRBJ1-1, is AAGVIQSPRHLIKEKRETATLKCYPIPRHDTVYWYQQGPGQDPQFLISFYEKMQSDKGSIPDRFSAQQFSDYHSELNMSSLELGDSALYFCASSSGRNTEAFFGQGTRLTVV.

The chain recombines TRBV28 with TRBJ1-2; 11 bases line up with TRBD1. The CDR3 spans 17 residues. V lost 10 bases and J lost 8; bases outside the gene matches: 21. The germline gives CDR1 MDHEN, CDR2 SYDVKM. The CDR3 coding sequence is TGTGCCACCGGAACTTGTGGGGGACAGGGGGTACTGGGGGGCTACACCTTC. It yields the protein CATGTCGGQGVLGGYTF.

CDR3 nucleotide sequence: TGTGCCAGCTCACCCTCCAGGTCCGGGGACACCATATATTTT. Protein sequence: CASSPSRSGDTIYF. The chain is built from TRBV18 and TRBJ1-3; D not certain. V was pared by 3 bases and J by 8 bases, with 14 bases between. Per germline, CDR1 KGHSH and CDR2 LQKENI. CDR3 length: 14 residues.

This clone was found a few times. A much larger clonotype is one base distant, so this may be a read error. Other DNA sequences in the sample encode the same CDR3. The chain combines TRBV4-3 with TRBJ1-4; a weak D match, TRBD1 (5 bases). The CDR3 has 15 amino acids. Germline CDR1 LGHNA, CDR2 YSLEER. Here the CDR3 reads CASSLDSTTNEKLFF. The CDR3 DNA follows: TGCGCCAGCAGCCTCGACAGTACAACTAATGAAAAACTGTTCTTT.

The chain recombines TRBV7-2 with TRBJ1-5, with 8 bases identical to TRBD1. Germline CDR1 reads SGHTA; CDR2 reads FQGNSA. J was trimmed by 3 bases and V by 0 bases; bases with no gene match: 4. The CDR3 runs 16 residues. As DNA, the CDR3 is TGTGCCAGCAGCTTAGCGGCAGGGGGCTTCAATCAGCCCCAGCATTTT. Translated, it gives CASSLAAGGFNQPQHF.

V usage is TRBV6-1 and J usage is TRBJ2-7; perhaps TRBD2 as D (7 bases). The CDR3 covers 13 residues. Germline V gives CDR1 MNHNS, CDR2 SASEGT. The CDR3 DNA reads TGTGCAGGGGGGCGGGGGAGGTCCTACGAGCAGTACTTC. Amino acid sequence: CAGGRGRSYEQYF.

Ten or more counts support this clone. The chain recombines TRBV28 with TRBJ2-7; 10 positions match TRBD1. Germline lookup yields CDR1 MDHEN and CDR2 SYDVKM. Trimming removed 5 bases from V and 5 bases from J; junction bases left unmatched: 6. The CDR3 is 14 residues long. The chain's CDR3 is CASSTPTGGDEQYF. In nucleotides, the CDR3 is TGTGCCAGCAGTACGCCGACAGGGGGCGACGAGCAGTACTTC.

This clone showed up many times. The chain employs TRBV14 and TRBJ1-2; no firm D call. The V end was cut by 1 base, the J end by 4 bases, with 4 bases between. Germline CDR1 and CDR2: SGHDN and FVKESK. This CDR3 comprises 12 residues. Here the CDR3 reads CASSQGGYGYTF. For the CDR3, the DNA is TGTGCCAGCAGCCAAGGGGGCTATGGCTACACCTTC.

This clone occurred many times. The rearrangement uses TRBV10-3 and TRBJ1-6; the match to TRBD1 covers 7 bases. Trimming took 6 bases from V and 0 from J; bases not matched to a gene: 8. Germline CDR1 ENHRY, CDR2 SYGVKD. This CDR3 region has 17 residues. For the CDR3, the DNA is TGTGCCATCAGCGGTCCCCGGGACAGCTCCTATAATTCACCCCTCCACTTT. Protein product: CAISGPRDSSYNSPLHF.

Ten or more counts support this clone. V and J are TRBV19 and TRBJ1-5; the match to TRBD1 covers 9 bases. The CDR3 consists of 13 residues. V lost 8 bases and J lost 6; bases outside the gene matches: 5. Germline-derived CDR1 and CDR2 are LNHDA and SQIVND (reference sequence). As DNA, the CDR3 is TGTGCCAGTTCTACAGGGGGCATTCAGCCCCAGCATTTT. Amino acids: CASSTGGIQPQHF.

This clone was detected many times. The CDR3 here is CASSMLAGGRNEQFF. DNA for the CDR3: TGTGCCAGTAGTATGTTAGCGGGAGGGCGAAATGAGCAGTTCTTC. This sequence joins TRBV19 and TRBJ2-1, with 11 nucleotides matching TRBD2. Germline V gene sequence: CDR1 LNHDA, CDR2 SQIVND (reference sequence). V lost 3 bases, J lost 7 bases, and 5 bases stayed unmatched. This CDR3 is built from 15 residues. The whole variable domain, filled in from reference TRBV19 and TRBJ2-1, reads DGGITQSPKYLFRKEGQNVTLSCEQNLNHDAMYWYRQDPGQGLRLIYYSQIVNDFQKGDIAEGYSVSREKKESFPLTVTSAQKNPTAFYLCASSMLAGGRNEQFFGPGTRLTVL.

Ten or more counts support this clone. The chain uses TRBV4-1 and TRBJ2-2; 12 bases map to TRBD2. The CDR3 extends over 18 amino acids. Germline CDR1 reads MGHRA; CDR2 reads YSYEKL. V shed 1 base and J 0 bases; nucleotides not matched to a gene: 3. CDR3 in amino acids: CASSQGGLAGSNTGELFF. DNA for the CDR3: TGCGCCAGCAGCCAAGGCGGACTAGCGGGGTCGAACACCGGGGAGCTGTTTTTT.

This clone was picked up many times. The J gene is TRBJ1-2, the V gene TRBV6-1; D uncertain. CDR1 is MNHNS, CDR2 SASEGT, per germline. V was cut by 4 bases and J by 0 bases, with 15 bases left in between. The CDR3 sequence is 16 residues long. CDR3 DNA sequence: TGTGCCAGCAGTGCAGGAATAAATTTAGCTAACTATGGCTACACCTTC. Protein: CASSAGINLANYGYTF.

Turning to this clone: One base away lies a much larger clone, so this may be a sequencing read error. This chain joins TRBV19 and TRBJ2-5, with a possible D match to TRBD2 (6 bases). CDR3 length: 13 amino acids. Between the trimmed V and J ends, which lost 4 bases and 10 bases, there was a span of 16 bases. The germline CDR1 and CDR2 sequences are LNHDA and SQIVND (reference sequence). The CDR3 nucleotides read TGTGCCAGTAGTAGAACTTCCGAGGAGGGCCAGTACTTC. The encoded protein is CASSRTSEEGQYF.

The chain employs TRBV11-2 and TRBJ2-3; D is ambiguous. V dropped 5 bases and J dropped 4 bases, with 19 bases sitting between them. The germline V gene encodes CDR1 SGHAT and CDR2 FQNNGV. CDR3 size: 16 residues. The CDR3 sequence: CASSPIGIVNADTQYF. In DNA, the CDR3 is TGTGCCAGCAGCCCTATAGGGATAGTCAACGCAGATACGCAGTATTTT.

This clone was counted many times. The chain recombines TRBV4-2 with TRBJ2-3; D is possibly TRBD2 (7 bases). Per germline, CDR1 LGHNA and CDR2 YNFKEQ. Trimming took 1 base from V and 2 from J, leaving 13 bases between them. This CDR3 region has 16 residues. CDR3 residues: CASSQVGRGPTDTQYF. The CDR3 DNA reads TGTGCCAGCAGCCAAGTTGGGCGGGGGCCCACAGATACGCAGTATTTT.

This clone was observed at least ten times. The CDR3 nucleotides read TGTGCCAGCAGCTTGGACATGTATAATTCACCCCTCCACTTT. The encoded protein is CASSLDMYNSPLHF. V gene TRBV6-1 combines with J gene TRBJ1-6; D is perhaps TRBD1 (5 bases). The V gene's germline CDR1 is MNHNS and CDR2 SASEGT. The CDR3 has 14 amino acids. Between the trimmed V and J ends, which lost 6 bases and 4 bases, there was a span of 10 bases.